This T cell receptor beta chain was observed in a study of PD-L1 blockade in urothelial cancer. Across the study: At 6 weeks and at 3 weeks (second dose) after treatment start, blood was analyzed. When blood samples were assessed, the median T cell count was 141,255.

Deletions cut 2 bases from V and 2 bases from J, with 9 bases between. The CDR3 totals 15 residues. Per the germline V gene, CDR1 is SGHTA and CDR2 is FQGNSA. Documented time point: peripheral blood 6 weeks after treatment start. A spike-in of synthetic TCR analog templates was added to each PCR. Sequencing used immunoSEQ multiplex PCR; TCRdb keeps in-frame clones, though not all of them. The repertoire holds more than 90,000 clones, with around 93% as singletons. This chain connects TRBV7-2 to TRBJ2-2; D is possibly TRBD1 (6 bases). The clonotype originates from a man aged 60 to 75 with urothelial cancer. Sequencing used PBMCs, obtained around atezolizumab (anti-PD-L1) treatment. DNA of the CDR3: TGTGCCAGCAGCTTACAGGGGCGCAACACCGGGGAGCTGTTTTTT. Translated, it gives CASSLQGRNTGELFF.